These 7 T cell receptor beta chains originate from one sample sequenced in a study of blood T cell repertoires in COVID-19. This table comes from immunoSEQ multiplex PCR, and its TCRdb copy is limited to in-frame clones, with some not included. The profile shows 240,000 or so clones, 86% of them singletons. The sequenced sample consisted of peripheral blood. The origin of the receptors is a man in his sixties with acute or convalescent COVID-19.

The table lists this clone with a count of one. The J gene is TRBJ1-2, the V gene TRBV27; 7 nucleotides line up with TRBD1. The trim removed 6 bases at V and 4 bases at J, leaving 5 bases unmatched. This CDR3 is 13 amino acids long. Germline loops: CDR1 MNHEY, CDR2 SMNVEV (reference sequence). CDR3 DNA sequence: TGTGCCAGCAGGAGGGGGCCTGTCTATGGCTACACCTTC. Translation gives CASRRGPVYGYTF.

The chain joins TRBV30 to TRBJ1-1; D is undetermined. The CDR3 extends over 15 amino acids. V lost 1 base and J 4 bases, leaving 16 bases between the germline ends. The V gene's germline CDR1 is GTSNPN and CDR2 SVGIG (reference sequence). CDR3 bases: TGTGCCTGGAGTGCCGGACTGGGGTGGGGCACTGAAGCTTTCTTT. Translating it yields CAWSAGLGWGTEAFF.

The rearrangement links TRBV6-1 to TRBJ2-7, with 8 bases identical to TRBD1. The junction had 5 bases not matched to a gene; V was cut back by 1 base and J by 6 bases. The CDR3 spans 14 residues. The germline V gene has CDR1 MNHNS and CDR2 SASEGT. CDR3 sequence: CASSEGWQGAEQYF. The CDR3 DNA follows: TGTGCCAGCAGTGAAGGTTGGCAGGGGGCCGAGCAGTACTTC.

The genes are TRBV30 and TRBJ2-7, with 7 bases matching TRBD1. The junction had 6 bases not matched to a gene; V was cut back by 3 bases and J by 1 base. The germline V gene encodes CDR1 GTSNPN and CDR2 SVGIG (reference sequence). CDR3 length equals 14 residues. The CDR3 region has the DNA TGTGCCTGGAGGATCCAGGGGGTTTCCTACGAGCAGTACTTC. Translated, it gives CAWRIQGVSYEQYF.

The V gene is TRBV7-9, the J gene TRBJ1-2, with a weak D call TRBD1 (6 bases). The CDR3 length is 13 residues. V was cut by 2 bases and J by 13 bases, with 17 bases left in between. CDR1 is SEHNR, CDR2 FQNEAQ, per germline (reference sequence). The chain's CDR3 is CASSLPSTGGGTF. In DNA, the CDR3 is TGTGCCAGCAGCTTACCCTCGACAGGCGGAGGCACCTTC.

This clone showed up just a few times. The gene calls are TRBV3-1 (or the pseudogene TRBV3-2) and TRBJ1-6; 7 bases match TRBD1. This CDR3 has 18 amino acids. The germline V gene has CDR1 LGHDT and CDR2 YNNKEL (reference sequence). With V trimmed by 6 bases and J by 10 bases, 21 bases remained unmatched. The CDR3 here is CASSRGTDSRVLGSPLHF. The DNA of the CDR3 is TGTGCCAGCAGTAGAGGGACAGACTCTCGGGTTTTGGGGTCACCCCTCCACTTT.

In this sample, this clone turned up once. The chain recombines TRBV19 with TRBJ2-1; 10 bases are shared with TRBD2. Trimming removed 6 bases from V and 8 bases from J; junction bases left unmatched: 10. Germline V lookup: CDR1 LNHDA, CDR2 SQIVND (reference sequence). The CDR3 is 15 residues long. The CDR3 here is CASSLGLAGDDEQFF. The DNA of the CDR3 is TGTGCCAGTAGCCTTGGCCTAGCGGGAGACGATGAGCAGTTCTTC.